Sequencing of this T cell receptor (beta chain) was carried out in a study of blood T cell repertoires in COVID-19. In the study overall: In each case, the material was cDNA or gDNA derived from T cells, B-cell-depleted T cells, or PBMCs.

The CDR3 extends over 15 amino acids. Germline CDR1 and CDR2: MNHEY and SMNVEV (reference sequence). Trimming pared 0 bases from V and 2 bases from J, leaving 11 bases between. Per the original data handling: Quantification of nucleated cells was approximated via reference gene primer amplification. Assay used: immunoSEQ multiplex PCR; TCRdb lists only in-frame clones, some missing. D and trimming were read from the DNA, whereas the V and J calls and clone size are those reported in that table. The sample holds fewer than 55,000 clones; about 83% are singletons and the top ten take under 8.5%. The chain couples TRBV27 to TRBJ2-7; D gene ambiguous. Sequences were obtained from peripheral blood. The TCR was taken from a man in his 70s with active COVID-19. The CDR3: CASSLSFGSPYEQYF. The CDR3 DNA sequence: TGTGCCAGCAGTTTATCCTTCGGTAGCCCCTACGAGCAGTACTTC.